This entry features one T cell receptor beta chain sequence. Its target is unknown. Assay: immunoSEQ multiplex PCR; the TCRdb copy retains only in-frame clones and omits some. Of roughly 12,000 clones listed, just under 95% are singletons. Germline V lookup: CDR1 GTSNPN, CDR2 SVGIG (reference sequence). The CDR3 covers 13 residues. Trimming at V came to 2 bases and at J to 6 bases, leaving 5 bases not matched to a gene. The sample comes from a study of T cells in narcolepsy. General study points: Same-patient CSF and blood CD4+ T cell clonotypes included HCRT-specific and TRIB2-specific autoreactive ones. Reportedly, autoreactive clonotypes were serially detected in patients' blood but not controls'.

The sequencing sample was made of CD45RA- memory CD4+ T cells from PBMCs. This sequence joins TRBV30 and TRBJ1-1, with TRBD1 identical over 8 bases. The TCR originated in a human donor with narcolepsy. The CDR3 spells CAWSPDRGAEAFF. Here the CDR3 DNA reads TGTGCCTGGAGTCCCGACAGGGGCGCTGAAGCTTTCTTT.